One and the same sample provided the 6 T cell receptor beta chains below, sequenced in a study of shared clonotypes between healthy human individuals. The repertoire was sequenced with immunoSEQ multiplex PCR; TCRdb's copy has only in-frame clones and lacks some. This table has around 2,000,000 clones, approximately 94% appearing once. The naive CD8 fraction comprised CD45RO-negative cells positively selected for CCR7 and excluded terminally differentiated effector memory CD45RA+ cells. Sequencing used naive CD8+ T cells sorted from blood. The receptors originated from a man aged 18 to 30 in good health.

The V call is TRBV6-4, the J call TRBJ2-3, with D uncertain. Germline V gene data show CDR1 as MRHNA and CDR2 as SNTAGT. The CDR3 length is 14 residues. The ends were cut back, 5 bases at V and 3 bases at J, with 12 bases in the middle. For the CDR3, the DNA is TGTGCCAGCAGTCCCCTTGGGTCGACAGATACGCAGTATTTT. Its translation: CASSPLGSTDTQYF.

The CDR3 is CASSRATSGITDTQYF. For the CDR3, the DNA is TGTGCCAGCTCACGCGCCACTAGCGGGATCACAGATACGCAGTATTTT. The rearrangement links TRBV18 to TRBJ2-3; 10 bases line up with TRBD2. J gave up 2 bases and V 4 bases, and 6 bases lay outside the gene matches. The CDR3 covers 16 residues. The germline gives CDR1 KGHSH, CDR2 LQKENI. The complete variable domain, with remaining parts taken from reference TRBV18 and TRBJ2-3, reads NAGVMQNPRHLVRRRGQEARLRCSPMKGHSHVYWYRQLPEEGLKFMVYLQKENIIDESGMPKERFSAEFPKEGPSILRIQQVVRGDSAAYFCASSRATSGITDTQYFGPGTRLTVL.

The chain links TRBV27 to TRBJ2-2; TRBD2 agrees at 8 bases. This CDR3 region has 14 residues. CDR1 is MNHEY and CDR2 is SMNVEV in the germline V gene (reference sequence). V lost 7 bases to trimming and J lost 0 bases; unmatched junction nucleotides: 1. CDR3 nucleotide sequence: TGTGCCAGCACACTAGCGGCGAACACCGGGGAGCTGTTTTTT. Translating it yields CASTLAANTGELFF.

To note about this clone: Other nucleotide sequences in the sample specify the same CDR3. The CDR3 loop reads CASSLSGQGGNQPQHF. The CDR3 coding sequence is TGTGCCAGCAGTTTATCGGGACAGGGGGGGAATCAGCCCCAGCATTTT. V gene TRBV27 combines with J gene TRBJ1-5; 11 bases match TRBD1. Germline V CDR1 and CDR2: MNHEY, SMNVEV (reference sequence). The ends lost 0 bases at V and 4 bases at J; junction bases unmatched: 2. The CDR3 has 16 amino acids.

J is TRBJ1-1 and V is TRBV7-9; D is uncertain. Looked up from germline, CDR1 is SEHNR and CDR2 is FQNEAQ (reference sequence). V was pared by 0 bases and J by 6 bases, with 11 bases between. There are 14 residues in the CDR3. CDR3 protein: CASSLAHLEAEAFF. In DNA, the CDR3 is TGTGCCAGCAGCTTAGCGCATTTAGAAGCTGAAGCTTTCTTT.

The rearrangement uses TRBV10-1 and TRBJ2-3, with TRBD1 as a possible D gene (5 bases). CDR3 size: 14 residues. The V end was cut by 10 bases, the J end by 0 bases, with 14 bases between. The germline gives CDR1 WNHNN, CDR2 SYGVQD (reference sequence). The CDR3 region is CANPDTSSTDTQYF. The DNA for the CDR3 is TGCGCCAACCCGGACACCTCTAGCACAGATACGCAGTATTTT.